The 12 T cell receptor beta chains below all came from one sample that was sequenced in a study of CD4 T cells in relation to SARS-CoV-2 and coronaviruses. Sequencing was performed with immunoSEQ multiplex PCR; in TCRdb, only in-frame clones are kept and a portion is missing. Of 60,000 to 65,000 clones listed, approximately 94% are singletons. The unexposed donors gave CD4+ T cells in about 2011-2018, prior to COVID-19. The sample was naive CD4+ T cells from PBMCs. The subset was: naive CD4+ T cells isolated by negative enrichment. The receptors were sampled from a human donor in good health.

V usage is TRBV5-1 and J usage is TRBJ2-1; D is perhaps TRBD1 or TRBD2 (7 bases each). V was pared by 0 bases and J by 7 bases, with 14 bases between. The CDR3 runs 15 residues. Germline assignment: CDR1 SGHRS and CDR2 YFSETQ. CDR3 DNA: TGCGCCAGCAGCTTGGCCCGACAGGGAGGGAATGAGCAGTTCTTC. It yields the protein CASSLARQGGNEQFF.

CDR3 nucleotides: TGTGCCAGCAGCCCGACGACGGATACGCAGTATTTT. It translates to CASSPTTDTQYF. The chain uses TRBV7-2 and TRBJ2-3; D uncertain. The CDR3 runs 12 residues. Germline V gene sequence: CDR1 SGHTA, CDR2 FQGNSA. The V gene lost 5 bases and the J gene lost 6 bases, with 9 bases spanning the gap.

The V and J genes are TRBV15 and TRBJ1-5; no clear D. The CDR3 loop spans 16 amino acids. Trimming pared 1 base from V and 0 bases from J, leaving 10 bases between. CDR1 and CDR2 (germline): LNHNV, YYDKDF (reference sequence). The CDR3 sequence is CATSRGKRGSNQPQHF. The DNA of the CDR3 is TGTGCCACCAGCAGAGGGAAGCGGGGTAGCAATCAGCCCCAGCATTTT.

The chain recombines TRBV3-1 (or the pseudogene TRBV3-2) with TRBJ2-3; the D call may be TRBD1 or TRBD2 (7 bases each). Trimming shortened V by 4 bases and J by 6 bases, and 20 bases separated the two germline ends. CDR1 and CDR2 from the germline V gene are LGHDT and YNNKEL (reference sequence). This CDR3 has 16 amino acids. The CDR3 nucleotides read TGTGCCAGCAGCCCGCGGCAGGGGGGGATAGAGGATACGCAGTATTTT. It specifies CASSPRQGGIEDTQYF.

The chain has TRBV24-1 and TRBJ2-3; D remains unclear. V dropped 9 bases and J dropped 5 bases, with 11 bases sitting between them. From germline, CDR1 is KGHDR and CDR2 SFDVKD. The CDR3 runs to 12 residues. The CDR3 sequence is CATGRAQDTQYF. As DNA, the CDR3 is TGTGCCACCGGGCGAGCACAAGATACGCAGTATTTT.

This rearrangement joins TRBV28 to TRBJ2-2; 9 positions agree with TRBD1. Trimming took 6 bases from V and 4 from J; bases not matched to a gene: 9. Germline CDR1 and CDR2: MDHEN and SYDVKM. The CDR3 spans 16 residues. CDR3 in amino acids: CASRSPGQGATGELFF. In DNA form, the CDR3 reads TGTGCCAGCAGGTCACCGGGACAGGGTGCCACCGGGGAGCTGTTTTTT.

For the CDR3, the DNA is TGTGCCAGCAGCTTGACAGGGAGTGGCTACACCTTC. This encodes CASSLTGSGYTF. The V and J genes are TRBV5-6 and TRBJ1-2; maybe TRBD1 (6 bases). The CDR3 extends over 12 amino acids. The germline V and J ends were trimmed by 1 base and 7 bases, with 8 bases remaining between them. Germline loops: CDR1 SGHDT, CDR2 YYEEEE. Drawing the rest from reference TRBV5-6 and TRBJ1-2, the complete variable domain is DAGVTQSPTHLIKTRGQQVTLRCSPKSGHDTVSWYQQALGQGPQFIFQYYEEEERQRGNFPDRFSGHQFPNYSSELNVNALLLGDSALYLCASSLTGSGYTFGSGTRLTVV.

V and J are TRBV19 and TRBJ2-3; 7 bases match TRBD1. Unmatched junction bases numbered 3, after V lost 4 bases and J lost 2 bases. The CDR3 runs 14 residues. Germline V lookup: CDR1 LNHDA, CDR2 SQIVND (reference sequence). CDR3 in DNA: TGTGCCAGTAGTACCGGGACAGCCACAGATACGCAGTATTTT. Translated: CASSTGTATDTQYF.

The rearrangement joins TRBV5-1 to TRBJ2-1, with unresolved D. Germline values: CDR1 SGHRS, CDR2 YFSETQ. The CDR3 runs 13 residues. The V and J ends lost 6 bases and 3 bases respectively, with 10 bases between them. CDR3 sequence: CASTWGIYNEQFF. CDR3 bases: TGCGCCAGCACCTGGGGTATCTACAATGAGCAGTTCTTC.

V gene TRBV2 combines with J gene TRBJ2-5; D not certain. CDR3 length equals 13 residues. V was pared by 1 base and J by 2 bases, with 5 bases between. Looked up from germline, CDR1 is SNHLY and CDR2 is FYNNEI. Here the CDR3 DNA reads TGTGCCAGCAGTGAAGTGTCTCAAGAGACCCAGTACTTC. It encodes CASSEVSQETQYF.

V gene TRBV19 combines with J gene TRBJ2-5; either TRBD1 or TRBD2 may supply D (5 bases each). CDR1 is LNHDA, CDR2 SQIVND, per germline (reference sequence). There are 15 residues in the CDR3. The V end was cut by 8 bases, the J end by 7 bases, with 23 bases between. The chain's CDR3 is CASSPGGRQGATQYF. The DNA of the CDR3 is TGTGCCAGTTCCCCCGGAGGCAGGCAGGGAGCGACCCAGTACTTC.

The CDR3 DNA sequence: TGTGCCAGCGGCTCGCGGGGAAGGAAAGGCTACACCTTC. The encoded protein is CASGSRGRKGYTF. The gene calls are TRBV28 and TRBJ1-2; no clear D gene. V was trimmed by 8 bases and J by 8 bases, leaving 18 bases between them. CDR1 and CDR2 from the germline V gene are MDHEN and SYDVKM. The CDR3 runs to 13 residues.